Sequencing of this T cell receptor beta chain was carried out in a study of CD8+CD57+ T cells in acquired aplastic anemia. Genomic DNA served as template for TCR beta VDJ and CDR3 profiling. TCRdb recomputed calls from the reads with MiXCR, one row per CDR3 protein. The sample contains roughly 200,000 distinct CDR3 sequences, nearly 65% of which appear only once. Those patients picked for sequencing had displayed CD8+CD57+ cell expansion on flow cytometry. V lost 4 bases to trimming and J lost 3 bases; unmatched junction nucleotides: 6. The CDR3 runs 15 residues. The germline CDR1 and CDR2 sequences are MGHDK and SYGVNS.

The chain links TRBV25-1 to TRBJ1-1, with 9 positions matching TRBD1. The receptor comes from a human donor with aplastic anemia. The sequenced sample was sorted CD4+, CD8+, or CD8+CD57+ T cells (not recorded which) from PBMCs. The CDR3 sequence is CASSGYRGQDTEAFF. As DNA, the CDR3 is TGTGCCAGCAGTGGCTACAGGGGGCAGGACACTGAAGCTTTCTTT.